This entry lists 11 T cell receptor beta chains sequenced from one sample in a study of CD8 T cells in Susac syndrome. Reverse transcription of roughly 0.5 to 1 ug RNA used random hexamers. MiXCR, applied by TCRdb to the immunoSEQ multiplex PCR reads, yields one record per CDR3 protein. The table shows 40,000 to 55,000 distinct CDR3 sequences, with 80% to 95% occurring only once. The source material was CD8+ T cells from PBMCs. The receptors derive from a human donor in good health.

The rearrangement links TRBV18 to TRBJ2-3; 7 positions agree with TRBD2. CDR3 length equals 16 residues. The junction had 10 bases not matched to a gene; V was cut back by 0 bases and J by 7 bases. CDR1 is KGHSH, CDR2 LQKENI, per germline. CDR3 coding DNA: TGTGCCAGCTCACCACCGTCGGCGGGAGTGGTAAATACGCAGTATTTT. This gives the protein CASSPPSAGVVNTQYF.

This clonotype showed up just a few times. The chain joins TRBV5-6 to TRBJ2-1; TRBD2 is a possible D gene (5 bases). The V end lost 0 bases, the J end lost 6 bases, and 10 bases lay between the germline ends. The V gene's germline CDR1 is SGHDT and CDR2 YYEEEE. This CDR3 comprises 14 residues. As DNA, the CDR3 is TGTGCCAGCAGCTTGGCGAGGGTTTCCAATGAGCAGTTCTTC. It translates to CASSLARVSNEQFF.

The chain has TRBV5-1 and TRBJ1-1; no definite D call. CDR3 size: 13 residues. Trimming stripped 0 bases from V and 4 bases from J, with 7 bases between. The germline gives CDR1 SGHRS, CDR2 YFSETQ. CDR3 nucleotide sequence: TGCGCCAGCAGCTTGGGCGGTGTCACTGAAGCTTTCTTT. It codes for CASSLGGVTEAFF. The full variable domain, in which reference TRBV5-1 and TRBJ1-1 provide the parts outside the CDR3, is KAGVTQTPRYLIKTRGQQVTLSCSPISGHRSVSWYQQTPGQGLQFLFEYFSETQRNKGNFPGRFSGRQFSNSRSEMNVSTLELGDSALYLCASSLGGVTEAFFGQGTRLTVV.

The chain uses TRBV7-2 and TRBJ1-2; D is unclear. This CDR3 region has 12 residues. Per germline, CDR1 SGHTA and CDR2 FQGNSA. Trimming pared 3 bases from V and 5 bases from J, leaving 7 bases between. CDR3 in DNA: TGTGCCAGCAGCTTGGGGTGGTATGGCTACACCTTC. Amino acid sequence: CASSLGWYGYTF.

The J gene is TRBJ2-2, the V gene TRBV7-9, with 8 bases aligning to TRBD2. This CDR3 spans 16 amino acids. The germline V gene encodes CDR1 SEHNR and CDR2 FQNEAQ (reference sequence). V was pared by 7 bases and J by 0 bases, with 7 bases of the junction left unmatched. CDR3 DNA sequence: TGTGCCAGCAACCAATTGGGACTAGCGAACACCGGGGAGCTGTTTTTT. It is translated as CASNQLGLANTGELFF.

This chain joins TRBV6-2 or TRBV6-3 and TRBJ2-5; 8 bases agree with TRBD2. The CDR3 has 16 residues. V was pared by 5 bases and J by 3 bases, with 11 bases of the junction left unmatched. CDR1 MNHEY and CDR2 SVGEGT come from the germline V gene. CDR3 sequence (DNA): TGTGCCAGCAGTCTTCCCAGGCTAGCGGGTAAAGAGACCCAGTACTTC. This codes for CASSLPRLAGKETQYF.

V gene TRBV27 combines with J gene TRBJ2-7, with D perhaps matching TRBD2 (7 bases). Per germline, CDR1 MNHEY and CDR2 SMNVEV (reference sequence). V was pared by 3 bases and J by 5 bases, with 14 bases between. CDR3 size: 14 residues. CDR3: CASSFERGGNEQYF. The CDR3 DNA reads as TGTGCCAGCAGTTTCGAGAGGGGGGGAAACGAGCAGTACTTC.

V is TRBV9 and J is TRBJ2-7, with D hard to call. The germline V gene encodes CDR1 SGDLS and CDR2 YYNGEE. V was clipped by 3 bases and J by 3 bases, with 7 bases between them. The CDR3 is 12 residues long. CDR3 coding DNA: TGTGCCAGCAGCGCCACCGGCTACGAGCAGTACTTC. It is translated as CASSATGYEQYF.

CDR3 protein: CASSPPGYEQYF. The DNA of the CDR3 is TGTGCCAGCAGCCCCCCAGGCTACGAGCAGTACTTC. The chain employs TRBV11-2 and TRBJ2-7, with unresolved D. CDR1 and CDR2 from the germline V gene are SGHAT and FQNNGV. The CDR3 totals 12 residues. Trimming took 5 bases from V and 3 from J, leaving 8 bases between them.

The rearrangement joins TRBV11-2 to TRBJ1-1; the D is unclear. The CDR3 extends over 12 amino acids. Trimming took off 5 bases at V and 5 bases at J, with 9 bases between the two ends. Germline assignment: CDR1 SGHAT and CDR2 FQNNGV. The CDR3 region is CASSLPSTEAFF. In DNA, the CDR3 is TGTGCCAGCAGCCTTCCTAGTACTGAAGCTTTCTTT.

V gene TRBV29-1 combines with J gene TRBJ1-1; D is unresolved. The V end lost 4 bases, the J end lost 4 bases, and 10 bases lay between the germline ends. The germline V gene has CDR1 SQVTM and CDR2 ANQGSEA. The CDR3 is 12 residues long. The CDR3 loop is CSVGVLGTEAFF. In DNA form, the CDR3 reads TGCAGCGTTGGTGTGTTGGGCACTGAAGCTTTCTTT.